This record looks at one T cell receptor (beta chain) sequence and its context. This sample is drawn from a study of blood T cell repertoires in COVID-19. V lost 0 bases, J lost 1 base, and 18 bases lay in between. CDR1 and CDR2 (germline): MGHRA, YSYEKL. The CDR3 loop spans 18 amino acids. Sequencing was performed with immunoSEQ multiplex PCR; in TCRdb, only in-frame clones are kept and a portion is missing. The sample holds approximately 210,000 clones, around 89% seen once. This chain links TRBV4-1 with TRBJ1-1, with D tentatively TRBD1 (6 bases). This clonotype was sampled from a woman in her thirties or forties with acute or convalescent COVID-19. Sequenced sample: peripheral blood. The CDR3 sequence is CASSQEYPIRTANTEAFF. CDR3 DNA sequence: TGCGCCAGCAGCCAAGAATACCCCATACGGACAGCGAACACTGAAGCTTTCTTT.